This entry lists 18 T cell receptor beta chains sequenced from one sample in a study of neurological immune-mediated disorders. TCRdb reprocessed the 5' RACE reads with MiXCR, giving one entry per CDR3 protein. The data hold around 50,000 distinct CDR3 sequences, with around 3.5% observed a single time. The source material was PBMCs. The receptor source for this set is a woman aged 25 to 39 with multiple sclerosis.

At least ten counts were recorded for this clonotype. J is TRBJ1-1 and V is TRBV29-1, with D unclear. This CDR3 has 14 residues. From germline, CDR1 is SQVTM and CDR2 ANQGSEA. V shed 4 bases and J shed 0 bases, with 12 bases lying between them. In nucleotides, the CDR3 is TGCAGCGTTGGGGCCCAAACAGTGAACACTGAAGCTTTCTTT. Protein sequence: CSVGAQTVNTEAFF. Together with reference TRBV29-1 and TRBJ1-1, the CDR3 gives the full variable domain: SAVISQKPSRDICQRGTSLTIQCQVDSQVTMMFWYRQQPGQSLTLIATANQGSEATYESGFVIDKFPISRPNLTFSTLTVSNMSPEDSSIYLCSVGAQTVNTEAFFGQGTRLTVV.

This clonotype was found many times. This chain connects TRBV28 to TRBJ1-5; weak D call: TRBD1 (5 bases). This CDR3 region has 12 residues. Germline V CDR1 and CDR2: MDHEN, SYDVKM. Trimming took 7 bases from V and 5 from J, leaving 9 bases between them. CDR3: CASTGTYQPQHF. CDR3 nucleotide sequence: TGTGCCAGCACCGGGACTTATCAGCCCCAGCATTTT.

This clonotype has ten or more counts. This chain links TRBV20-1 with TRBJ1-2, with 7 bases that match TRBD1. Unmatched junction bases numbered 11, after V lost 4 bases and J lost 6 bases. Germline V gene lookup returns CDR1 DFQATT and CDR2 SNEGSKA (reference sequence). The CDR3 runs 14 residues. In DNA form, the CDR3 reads TGCAGTGCTAAAAGACAGGGCGTTGTGGATGGCTACACCTTC. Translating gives CSAKRQGVVDGYTF.

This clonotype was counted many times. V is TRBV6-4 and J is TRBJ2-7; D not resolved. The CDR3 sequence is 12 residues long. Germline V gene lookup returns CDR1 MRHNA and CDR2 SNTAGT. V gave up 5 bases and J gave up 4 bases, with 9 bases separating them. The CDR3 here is CASSNCYYEQYF. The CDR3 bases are TGTGCCAGCAGTAATTGCTATTACGAGCAGTACTTC.

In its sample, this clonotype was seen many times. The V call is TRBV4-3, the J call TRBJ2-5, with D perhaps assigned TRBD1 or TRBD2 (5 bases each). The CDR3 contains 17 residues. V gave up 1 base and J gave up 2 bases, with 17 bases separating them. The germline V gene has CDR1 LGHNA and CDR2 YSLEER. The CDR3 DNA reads TGCGCCAGCAGCCAAGGGGGGATGTCATTTCTTCAAGAGACCCAGTACTTC. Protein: CASSQGGMSFLQETQYF.

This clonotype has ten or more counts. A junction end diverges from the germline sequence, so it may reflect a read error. CDR3 sequence reads: CASSHSIGQLYSNQPQNF. The CDR3 DNA follows: TGCGCCAGCAGCCATTCAATAGGACAGTTATATAGCAATCAGCCCCAGAATTTT. The V call is TRBV4-1, the J call TRBJ1-5; tentatively, D is TRBD1 (6 bases). Germline CDR1 and CDR2: MGHRA and YSYEKL. The CDR3 contains 18 residues.

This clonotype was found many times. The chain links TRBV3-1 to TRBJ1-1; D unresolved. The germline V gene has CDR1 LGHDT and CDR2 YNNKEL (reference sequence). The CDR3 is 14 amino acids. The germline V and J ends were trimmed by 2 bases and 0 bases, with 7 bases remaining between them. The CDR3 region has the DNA TGTGCCAGCAGCCAAAACAGTATGAACACTGAAGCTTTCTTT. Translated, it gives CASSQNSMNTEAFF.

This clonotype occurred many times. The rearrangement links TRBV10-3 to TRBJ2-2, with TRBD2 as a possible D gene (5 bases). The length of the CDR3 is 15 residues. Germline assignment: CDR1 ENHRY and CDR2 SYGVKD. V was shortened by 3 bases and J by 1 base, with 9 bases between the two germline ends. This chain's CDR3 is CAISETGKNTGELFF. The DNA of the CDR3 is TGTGCCATCAGTGAAACCGGGAAGAACACCGGGGAGCTGTTTTTT.

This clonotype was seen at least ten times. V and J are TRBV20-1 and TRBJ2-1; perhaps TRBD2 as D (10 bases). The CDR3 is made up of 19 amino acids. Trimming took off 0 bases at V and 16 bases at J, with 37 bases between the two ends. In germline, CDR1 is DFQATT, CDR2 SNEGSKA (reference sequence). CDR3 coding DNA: TGCAGTGCTAGAGACTGGGGACAGGGATGGGAAAGCGGGAGGGCCTCCGACTTCTTC. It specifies CSARDWGQGWESGRASDFF.

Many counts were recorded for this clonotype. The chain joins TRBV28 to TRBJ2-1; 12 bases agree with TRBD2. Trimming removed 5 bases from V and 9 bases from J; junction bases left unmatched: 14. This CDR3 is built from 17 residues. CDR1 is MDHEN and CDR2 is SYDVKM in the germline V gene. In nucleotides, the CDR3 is TGTGCCAGCAGTCGGCGGGGTGCTAGCGGGAGGGCCGGTGAGCAGTTCTTC. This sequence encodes CASSRRGASGRAGEQFF.

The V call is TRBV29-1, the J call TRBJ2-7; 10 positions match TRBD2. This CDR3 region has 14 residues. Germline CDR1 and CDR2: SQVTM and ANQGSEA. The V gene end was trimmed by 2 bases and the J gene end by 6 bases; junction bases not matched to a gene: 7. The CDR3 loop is CSVEISGRNGEQYF. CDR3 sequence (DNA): TGCAGCGTTGAAATTAGCGGGAGGAACGGCGAGCAGTACTTC.

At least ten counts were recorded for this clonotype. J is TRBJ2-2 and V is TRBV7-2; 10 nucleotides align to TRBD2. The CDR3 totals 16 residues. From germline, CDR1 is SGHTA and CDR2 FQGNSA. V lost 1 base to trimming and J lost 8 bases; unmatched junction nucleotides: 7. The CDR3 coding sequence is TGTGCCAGCAGCTTAGGGGCTAGCGGGAGAAGAGGGGAGCTGTTTTTT. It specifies CASSLGASGRRGELFF.

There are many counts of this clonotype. CDR3 loop: CASSPTSGMYNEQFF. In DNA form, the CDR3 reads TGCGCCAGCAGCCCTACCAGCGGGATGTACAATGAGCAGTTCTTC. V is TRBV5-1 and J is TRBJ2-1; 7 bases are shared with TRBD2. The V gene end was trimmed by 4 bases and the J gene end by 4 bases; junction bases not matched to a gene: 8. This CDR3 has 15 residues. Germline-derived CDR1 and CDR2 are SGHRS and YFSETQ.

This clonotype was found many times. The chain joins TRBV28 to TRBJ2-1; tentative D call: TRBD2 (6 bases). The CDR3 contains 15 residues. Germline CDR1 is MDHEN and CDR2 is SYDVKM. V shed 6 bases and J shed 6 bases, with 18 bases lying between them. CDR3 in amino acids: CASRLQGGWSNEQFF. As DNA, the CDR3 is TGTGCCAGCAGACTCCAGGGAGGCTGGTCCAATGAGCAGTTCTTC.

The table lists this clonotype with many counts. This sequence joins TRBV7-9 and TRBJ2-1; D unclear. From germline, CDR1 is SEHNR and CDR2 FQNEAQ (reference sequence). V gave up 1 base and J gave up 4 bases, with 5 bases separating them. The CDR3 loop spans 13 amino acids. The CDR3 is CASSLDFYNEQFF. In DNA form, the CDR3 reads TGTGCCAGCAGCTTAGACTTTTACAATGAGCAGTTCTTC. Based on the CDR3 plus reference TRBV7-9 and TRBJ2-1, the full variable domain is DTGVSQNPRHKITKRGQNVTFRCDPISEHNRLYWYRQTLGQGPEFLTYFQNEAQLEKSRLLSDRFSAERPKGSFSTLEIQRTEQGDSAMYLCASSLDFYNEQFFGPGTRLTVL.

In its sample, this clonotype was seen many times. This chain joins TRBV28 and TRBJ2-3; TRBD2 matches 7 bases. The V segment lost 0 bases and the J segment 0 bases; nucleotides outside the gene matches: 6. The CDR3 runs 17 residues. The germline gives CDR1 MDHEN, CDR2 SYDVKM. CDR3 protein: CASSLWASGRSTDTQYF. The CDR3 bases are TGTGCCAGCAGTTTATGGGCTAGCGGAAGAAGCACAGATACGCAGTATTTT.

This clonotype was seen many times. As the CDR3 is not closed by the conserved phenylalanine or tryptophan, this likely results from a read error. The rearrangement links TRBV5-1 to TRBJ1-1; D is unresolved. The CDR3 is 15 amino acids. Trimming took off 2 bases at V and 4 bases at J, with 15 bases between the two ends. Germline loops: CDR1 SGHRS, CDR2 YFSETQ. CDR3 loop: CASSFVEDVGTEAFL. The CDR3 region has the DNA TGCGCCAGCAGCTTCGTGGAGGATGTCGGCACTGAAGCTTTCCTT.

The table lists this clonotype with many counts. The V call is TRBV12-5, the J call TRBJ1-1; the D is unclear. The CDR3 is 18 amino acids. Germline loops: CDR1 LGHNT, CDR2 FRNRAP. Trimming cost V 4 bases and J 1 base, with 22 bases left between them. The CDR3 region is CASGSRKLTQDWNTEAFF. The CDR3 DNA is TGTGCTAGTGGTTCCCGCAAACTCACCCAGGATTGGAACACTGAAGCTTTCTTT.